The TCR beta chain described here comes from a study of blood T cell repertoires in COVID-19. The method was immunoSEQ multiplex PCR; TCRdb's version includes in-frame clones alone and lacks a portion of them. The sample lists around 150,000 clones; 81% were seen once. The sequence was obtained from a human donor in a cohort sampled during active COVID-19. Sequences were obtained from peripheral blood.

The CDR3 region is CASSLETGGLNTGELFF. DNA of the CDR3: TGTGCCAGCAGCCTAGAAACAGGGGGCCTGAACACCGGGGAGCTGTTTTTT. The rearrangement uses TRBV7-6 and TRBJ2-2; 9 nucleotides agree with TRBD1. J gave up 1 base and V 5 bases, and 8 bases lay outside the gene matches. Germline assignment: CDR1 SGHVS and CDR2 FNYEAQ. The length of the CDR3 is 17 residues.